What follows are 12 T cell receptor beta chains derived from one specimen sequenced in a study of CXCR3-negative and CXCR3-positive naive CD8 T cells (dated by TCRdb to the late 2010s). Overall study results and their limits: Compared with CXCR3-negative naive cells, CXCR3-positive naive cells had TRB CDR3s with higher hydrophobicity (lower Kidera factor 4), lower energy, and higher strength and volume indices.

The antigens of these receptors remain unknown. Sequencing instrument: NextSeq 550. The Human TCR Profiling Kit (MiLaboratory) was used to make UMI-labeled 5' RACE TRB cDNA libraries. TCRdb reprocessed the reads, and each CDR3 protein sequence is entered once, without DNA. The sample has more than 75,000 distinct CDR3 sequences on record. The ten largest account for roughly 0.62% of the sample. Sequenced: naive CXCR3+ CD8+ T cells from blood. The intended sense of this specimen's cell subset or site label: CD45RO-CCR7+CD27+CD95- naive CD8+ T cells expressing CXCR3 (TNR3+). These receptors all stem from a human donor in good health. Some clones in this sample may be carry-over from other donors' samples.

CDR3 protein: CSASPGGRGNGNTIYF. The chain is built from TRBV20-1 and TRBJ1-3; without DNA, the TCRdb call of TRBD1 cannot be checked. Looked up from germline, CDR1 is DFQATT and CDR2 is SNEGSKA (reference sequence). This CDR3 has 16 amino acids.

This sequence joins TRBV12-3 or TRBV12-4 and TRBJ2-4; without DNA, the TCRdb call of TRBD1 cannot be checked. The CDR3 loop spans 15 amino acids. CDR3 loop: CASSLRGGDKNIQYF.

The rearrangement uses TRBV13 and TRBJ2-3; TCRdb returns TRBD2, unconfirmable since there is no DNA. The CDR3 loop spans 17 amino acids. Germline V lookup: CDR1 PRHDT, CDR2 FYEKMQ (reference sequence). The CDR3 is CASSLMGGSSTADTQYF. Full variable domain (missing parts from reference TRBV13 and TRBJ2-3): AAGVIQSPRHLIKEKRETATLKCYPIPRHDTVYWYQQGPGQDPQFLISFYEKMQSDKGSIPDRFSAQQFSDYHSELNMSSLELGDSALYFCASSLMGGSSTADTQYFGPGTRLTVL.

The rearrangement joins TRBV19 to TRBJ1-1; the D call of TRBD1 rests on TCRdb alone, since no DNA is present to check it. The CDR3 spans 13 residues. Germline CDR1 reads LNHDA; CDR2 reads SQIVND (reference sequence). The CDR3 is CASSMNRVAEAFF.

CDR3 protein: CASSLAGQGGTEAFF. The chain combines TRBV5-1 with TRBJ1-1; without DNA, the TCRdb call of TRBD1 cannot be checked. Germline CDR1 and CDR2: SGHRS and YFSETQ. The CDR3 contains 15 residues.

This chain links TRBV28 with TRBJ2-1; TCRdb's D call of TRBD1 is untestable without DNA. Germline assignment: CDR1 MDHEN and CDR2 SYDVKM. The CDR3 consists of 15 residues. CDR3 sequence reads: CASTSSRGDYNEQFF.

V and J are TRBV29-1 and TRBJ2-1; the TRBD1 assignment by TCRdb is unverifiable without DNA. Per the germline V gene, CDR1 is SQVTM and CDR2 is ANQGSEA. The CDR3 is 11 amino acids. The CDR3 loop is CSVGAREEQFF.

The rearrangement links TRBV6-2 or TRBV6-3 to TRBJ2-2; TCRdb's D call of TRBD1 is untestable without DNA. Germline-derived CDR1 and CDR2 are MNHEY and SVGEGT. CDR3 length: 15 amino acids. CDR3 amino acids: CASSYRAGPREELFF.

V gene TRBV12-3 or TRBV12-4 combines with J gene TRBJ2-5; without DNA, the TCRdb call of TRBD1 cannot be checked. The CDR3 has 16 residues. The CDR3 spells CASSLGQGTYQETQYF.

The rearrangement uses TRBV6-5 and TRBJ2-1; TCRdb proposes TRBD2, but this gene call is untestable without DNA. CDR3 length: 13 amino acids. The V gene's germline CDR1 is MNHEY and CDR2 SVGAGI. CDR3 protein: CASSYGPDNEQFF.

V usage is TRBV7-9 and J usage is TRBJ2-1; with no DNA, the TCRdb D assignment of TRBD1 cannot be verified. This CDR3 has 15 residues. Germline lookup yields CDR1 SEHNR and CDR2 FQNEAQ (reference sequence). The CDR3 loop reads CASSGRDRGHDEQFF.

The chain has TRBV29-1 and TRBJ2-7; TCRdb returns TRBD1, unconfirmable since there is no DNA. The CDR3 totals 13 residues. Germline V CDR1 and CDR2: SQVTM, ANQGSEA. This CDR3 reads CSAWTGGFNEQYF.